Following are 28 T cell receptor beta chains from one sample sequenced in a study of OX40 agonist ivuxolimab in advanced cancers. Libraries were prepared by immunoSEQ multiplex PCR; TCRdb keeps only in-frame clonotypes and omits some of them. Counted here are under 70,000 clones, roughly 85% occurring once; the ten biggest clones make up approximately 2%. Sequencing was performed on CD4+ or CD8+ T cells sorted from blood, taken in a trial of the OX40 agonist ivuxolimab. These receptors were obtained from an adult with an advanced solid tumor such as melanoma, head and neck, liver or kidney cancer.

This chain connects TRBV28 to TRBJ2-4; TRBD1 is a possible D gene (5 bases). V lost 3 bases, J lost 2 bases, and 8 bases lay in between. The germline CDR1 and CDR2 sequences are MDHEN and SYDVKM. CDR3 length: 14 residues. The CDR3 region is CASSFPGPKNIQYF. In DNA, the CDR3 is TGTGCCAGCAGTTTCCCAGGGCCCAAAAACATTCAGTACTTC.

This clone was detected a few times. This chain uses TRBV11-2 with TRBJ1-5; no clear D gene. Trimming stripped 1 base from V and 3 bases from J, with 10 bases between. The germline V gene has CDR1 SGHAT and CDR2 FQNNGV. The CDR3 runs 15 residues. This CDR3 reads CASSLGGLSNQPQHF. CDR3 DNA: TGTGCCAGCAGCTTAGGAGGCCTATCCAATCAGCCCCAGCATTTT.

The chain joins TRBV7-9 to TRBJ1-2, with 7 bases fitting TRBD1. The CDR3 consists of 13 residues. CDR1 and CDR2 from the germline V gene are SEHNR and FQNEAQ (reference sequence). V dropped 5 bases and J dropped 12; count of bases not matched to a gene: 12. This chain's CDR3 is CASSRGADRVHTF. CDR3 sequence (DNA): TGTGCCAGCAGCCGTGGGGCCGACAGGGTTCACACCTTC.

The chain has TRBV21-1 and TRBJ1-6; the DNA was not used to check the table's D call, TRBD1. TRBV21-1 has pseudogene status. The CDR3 has 14 residues. The CDR3 sequence: CASSGSRQGSPLHF. As DNA, the CDR3 is TGTGCCAGCAGCGGAAGCCGACAGGGTTCACCCCTCCACTTT.

J is TRBJ2-7 and V is TRBV19; D unresolved. V shed 3 bases and J shed 0 bases, with 6 bases lying between them. This CDR3 has 13 amino acids. CDR1 is LNHDA, CDR2 SQIVND, per germline (reference sequence). The CDR3 nucleotides are TGTGCCAGTAGTATCGGTCTCTCCTACGAGCAGTACTTC. Protein product: CASSIGLSYEQYF. The full variable domain, its missing parts supplied by reference TRBV19 and TRBJ2-7, is DGGITQSPKYLFRKEGQNVTLSCEQNLNHDAMYWYRQDPGQGLRLIYYSQIVNDFQKGDIAEGYSVSREKKESFPLTVTSAQKNPTAFYLCASSIGLSYEQYFGPGTRLTVT.

Only a few counts were recorded for this clone. CDR3 amino acids: CASSQGRLRGRTEAFF. CDR3 bases: TGCGCCAGCAGCCAAGGCCGCCTGAGGGGTCGCACTGAAGCTTTCTTT. The chain links TRBV4-1 to TRBJ1-1; D is perhaps TRBD1 (5 bases). V lost 1 base and J 4 bases, leaving 16 bases between the germline ends. The CDR3 runs 16 residues. Germline-derived CDR1 and CDR2 are MGHRA and YSYEKL.

V and J are TRBV5-1 and TRBJ1-5; possible D gene TRBD1, 6 bases. From germline, CDR1 is SGHRS and CDR2 YFSETQ. The germline V and J ends were trimmed by 0 bases and 7 bases, with 14 bases remaining between them. The CDR3 consists of 15 residues. CDR3 bases: TGCGCCAGCAGCTTGGTCCCAGGGACACAGCAGCCCCAGCATTTT. It translates to CASSLVPGTQQPQHF.

This chain uses TRBV11-3 with TRBJ2-2, with 7 nucleotides matching TRBD2. Germline V lookup: CDR1 SGHNT, CDR2 YENEEA. This CDR3 region has 18 residues. The trim removed 5 bases at V and 4 bases at J, leaving 16 bases unmatched. The CDR3 bases are TGTGCCAGCAGCGCGGGGGTAGCGGGCTTTGGGGGCACCGGGGAGCTGTTTTTT. This gives the protein CASSAGVAGFGGTGELFF.

This chain joins TRBV4-2 and TRBJ2-1; D gene uncertain. The CDR3 has 15 amino acids. Between the trimmed V and J ends, which lost 5 bases and 3 bases, there was a span of 14 bases. Per germline, CDR1 LGHNA and CDR2 YNFKEQ. The DNA of the CDR3 is TGTGCCAGCAGCGAGTCCGTGGGTTACTACAATGAGCAGTTCTTC. It encodes CASSESVGYYNEQFF.

V and J are TRBV30 and TRBJ2-7; no definite D call. V was cut by 1 base and J by 1 base, with 8 bases left in between. This CDR3 contains 13 residues. Per germline, CDR1 GTSNPN and CDR2 SVGIG (reference sequence). The CDR3 nucleotides read TGTGCCTGGAGTGCAGGAGAGTCCTACGAGCAGTACTTC. It is translated as CAWSAGESYEQYF.

The chain carries TRBV5-6 and TRBJ2-6, with a tentative D call TRBD1 (6 bases). The V gene's germline CDR1 is SGHDT and CDR2 YYEEEE. This CDR3 has 17 amino acids. Trimming cost V 1 base and J 0 bases, with 11 bases left between them. The CDR3 region is CASSLTGSVSGANVLTF. CDR3 coding DNA: TGTGCCAGCAGCTTGACAGGGTCAGTCTCTGGGGCCAACGTCCTGACTTTC.

The V call is TRBV7-2, the J call TRBJ1-1, with D possibly TRBD1 on 6 matching bases. Germline values: CDR1 SGHTA, CDR2 FQGNSA. Trimming took off 4 bases at V and 5 bases at J, with 20 bases between the two ends. This CDR3 comprises 16 residues. This chain's CDR3 is CASSSTGLQGGTEAFF. The DNA of the CDR3 is TGTGCCAGCAGCTCCACGGGACTCCAAGGGGGAACTGAAGCTTTCTTT.

V usage is TRBV6-5 and J usage is TRBJ2-7; D possibly corresponds to TRBD2 (6 bases). The V gene's germline CDR1 is MNHEY and CDR2 SVGAGI. The CDR3 is 14 residues long. Trimming stripped 5 bases from V and 3 bases from J, with 14 bases between. The CDR3 is CASSESGGDYEQYF. The CDR3 DNA is TGTGCCAGCAGTGAAAGCGGCGGGGACTACGAGCAGTACTTC.

This clone was counted a single time. The chain joins TRBV6-1 to TRBJ2-7; D is uncertain. The V end was cut by 4 bases, the J end by 2 bases, with 12 bases between. This CDR3 is built from 14 residues. Germline V lookup: CDR1 MNHNS, CDR2 SASEGT. The CDR3, as DNA: TGTGCCAGCAGTGTAGCTAGGGCGGCCTACGAGCAGTACTTC. Its protein product is CASSVARAAYEQYF.

This clone was counted a few times. The chain joins TRBV5-1 to TRBJ1-3, with D tentatively TRBD1 (6 bases). Trimming removed 4 bases at V and 1 base at J, with 9 bases between. Germline assignment: CDR1 SGHRS and CDR2 YFSETQ. The CDR3 covers 14 residues. CDR3 DNA: TGCGCCAGCAGCACAGGGTTATCTGGAAACACCATATATTTT. Encoded protein: CASSTGLSGNTIYF.

The chain has TRBV11-2 and TRBJ1-1; D not certain. The germline gives CDR1 SGHAT, CDR2 FQNNGV. The CDR3 covers 12 residues. V gave up 6 bases and J gave up 5 bases, with 10 bases separating them. The CDR3 loop is CASRGQETEAFF. For the CDR3, the DNA is TGTGCCAGCAGGGGCCAGGAGACTGAAGCTTTCTTT. Full variable domain (remainder filled in from reference TRBV11-2 and TRBJ1-1): EAGVAQSPRYKIIEKRQSVAFWCNPISGHATLYWYQQILGQGPKLLIQFQNNGVVDDSQLPKDRFSAERLKGVDSTLKIQPAKLEDSAVYLCASRGQETEAFFGQGTRLTVV.

This chain links TRBV19 with TRBJ1-2, with TRBD1 as a possible D gene (6 bases). This CDR3 comprises 14 residues. V gave up 7 bases and J gave up 4 bases, with 16 bases separating them. Germline CDR1 is LNHDA and CDR2 is SQIVND (reference sequence). In DNA, the CDR3 is TGTGCCAGTACCTCTAACAGGGAAGCCTATGGCTACACCTTC. Amino acids: CASTSNREAYGYTF.

The chain has TRBV23-1 and TRBJ1-1; D may be TRBD1 (5 bases). TRBV23-1 is annotated as an ORF whose role is uncertain. Trimming removed 3 bases at V and 0 bases at J, with 8 bases between. The CDR3 is 14 residues long. CDR3 nucleotides: TGCGCCAGCAGTCATGGGGGGATGAACACTGAAGCTTTCTTT. Translated: CASSHGGMNTEAFF.

The genes are TRBV6-5 and TRBJ2-3; maybe TRBD2 (6 bases). Germline CDR1 reads MNHEY; CDR2 reads SVGAGI. The CDR3 is 14 amino acids. V gave up 5 bases and J gave up 2 bases, with 11 bases separating them. CDR3 protein: CASSTRGDTDTQYF. CDR3 nucleotides: TGTGCCAGCAGTACCCGCGGGGACACAGATACGCAGTATTTT.

The chain employs TRBV18 and TRBJ2-5; D could derive from TRBD1 or TRBD2 (5 bases each). V shed 2 bases and J shed 0 bases, with 7 bases lying between them. This CDR3 has 14 amino acids. CDR1 is KGHSH, CDR2 LQKENI, per germline. This CDR3 is CASSPGTYQETQYF. Written as DNA, the CDR3 is TGTGCCAGCTCACCAGGGACGTACCAAGAGACCCAGTACTTC. Full variable domain (rest looked up from reference TRBV18 and TRBJ2-5): NAGVMQNPRHLVRRRGQEARLRCSPMKGHSHVYWYRQLPEEGLKFMVYLQKENIIDESGMPKERFSAEFPKEGPSILRIQQVVRGDSAAYFCASSPGTYQETQYFGPGTRLLVL.

CDR3 sequence reads: CASSIDQQTYGYTF. CDR3 nucleotides: TGTGCCAGTAGTATAGATCAACAAACCTATGGCTACACCTTC. The J gene is TRBJ1-2, the V gene TRBV19; no definite D call. Per germline, CDR1 LNHDA and CDR2 SQIVND (reference sequence). V was pared by 0 bases and J by 4 bases, with 9 bases between. This CDR3 region has 14 residues.

The chain employs TRBV6-4 and TRBJ2-3; possible D gene TRBD1, 6 bases. CDR1 MRHNA and CDR2 SNTAGT come from the germline V gene. Trimming shortened V by 3 bases and J by 6 bases, and 10 bases separated the two germline ends. This CDR3 comprises 13 residues. The DNA of the CDR3 is TGTGCCAGCAGTGAGCAGGGGTCGGATACGCAGTATTTT. Amino acids: CASSEQGSDTQYF.

V and J are TRBV5-5 and TRBJ1-5; the match to TRBD1 covers 8 bases. The length of the CDR3 is 15 residues. The germline V gene has CDR1 SGHKS and CDR2 YYEKEE (reference sequence). V was clipped by 3 bases and J by 6 bases; unmatched bases: 8. The DNA of the CDR3 is TGTGCCAGCAGCTCTCAGGGGGCGGGAGGTCAGCCCCAGCATTTT. Translated: CASSSQGAGGQPQHF.

The chain is built from TRBV7-3 and TRBJ2-7; D might be TRBD1 (6 bases). V was trimmed by 7 bases and J by 2 bases, leaving 15 bases between them. Per germline, CDR1 SGHTA and CDR2 FQGTGA. This CDR3 region has 14 residues. The CDR3 reads CASKRTKGAYEQYF. DNA of the CDR3: TGTGCCAGCAAGCGAACTAAGGGGGCCTACGAGCAGTACTTC.

The chain is built from TRBV18 and TRBJ1-2; D unclear. Trimming pared 6 bases from V and 2 bases from J, leaving 13 bases between. The CDR3 covers 14 residues. Germline loops: CDR1 KGHSH, CDR2 LQKENI. For the CDR3, the DNA is TGTGCCAGCTCCCCTAGTGTCGGCAACTATGGCTACACCTTC. The encoded protein is CASSPSVGNYGYTF.

The chain has TRBV5-1 and TRBJ1-6; no clear D. The CDR3 extends over 16 amino acids. Trimming removed 2 bases from V and 7 bases from J, with 16 bases in between. Looked up from germline, CDR1 is SGHRS and CDR2 is YFSETQ. CDR3 sequence reads: CASSLAGSRWNSPLHF. The CDR3 coding sequence is TGCGCCAGCAGCTTAGCCGGAAGCCGCTGGAATTCACCCCTCCACTTT.

The chain combines TRBV6-4 with TRBJ2-7; either TRBD1 or TRBD2 may supply D (6 bases each). The CDR3 covers 14 residues. V was pared by 0 bases and J by 4 bases, with 10 bases between. The germline CDR1 and CDR2 sequences are MRHNA and SNTAGT. CDR3 nucleotide sequence: TGTGCCAGCAGTGACTCGGGGGGCGGGTACGAGCAGTACTTC. It codes for CASSDSGGGYEQYF.

The V call is TRBV6-6, the J call TRBJ1-2; unclear D gene. This CDR3 has 12 residues. V gave up 5 bases and J gave up 6 bases, with 10 bases separating them. From germline, CDR1 is MNHNY and CDR2 SVGAGI (reference sequence). CDR3 sequence reads: CASSRVTDGYTF. CDR3 nucleotides: TGTGCCAGCAGTCGCGTGACTGATGGCTACACCTTC.